This TCR beta chain is drawn from a study of T-cell memory formation after mild COVID-19. Trimming stripped 5 bases from V and 3 bases from J, with 12 bases between. This CDR3 has 14 residues. CDR1 and CDR2 (germline): SGHTA, FQGNSA. TCRdb used MiXCR to reprocess the 5' RACE reads, holding one entry per CDR3 protein. This sample yields just under 150,000 distinct CDR3 sequences, of which approximately 6% are seen a single time; approximately 2% belongs to the top ten. This clonotype was observed at least ten times. Sequenced material: PBMCs or a T cell subset sorted from them (not recorded which). The rearrangement uses TRBV7-2 and TRBJ2-3; no firm D call. The sequence was collected from an adult woman who had mild COVID-19 (a few samples of this study predate the infection). Cell type and time point are not known. The CDR3 protein is CASSPARRTDTQYF. The CDR3 DNA reads TGTGCCAGCAGCCCAGCACGACGGACAGATACGCAGTATTTT. Supplemented by reference TRBV7-2 and TRBJ2-3, the full variable domain reads GAGVSQSPSNKVTEKGKDVELRCDPISGHTALYWYRQSLGQGLEFLIYFQGNSAPDKSGLPSDRFSAERTGGSVSTLTIQRTQQEDSAVYLCASSPARRTDTQYFGPGTRLTVL.